Here is one T cell receptor beta chain with its context. Its target is unknown. This sample was taken from a study of B cell selection in AIRE deficiency. Study-level findings and limits: About 30.6% of healthy-shared Treg sequences were found among patient Tconv cells. Shared Treg sequences were biased toward short CDR3s with few non-templated nucleotide insertions.

This CDR3 is 14 amino acids long. The germline V and J ends were trimmed by 6 bases and 2 bases, with 14 bases remaining between them. Germline CDR1 and CDR2: MNHNS and SASEGT. Sorting defined conventional CD4 T cells as CD4+CD127+. Unrelated healthy donors provided the controls. Some clones are missing from TCRdb's copy, which holds only in-frame ones; the method was immunoSEQ multiplex PCR. Of about 24,000 clones in the sample, around 96% were seen once. The sample comprised CD4+CD127+ conventional T cells sorted from PBMCs. The TCR was taken from a human donor in good health. The chain has TRBV6-1 and TRBJ2-7; a possible D gene is TRBD1 (5 bases). CDR3: CASRQTVGTYEQYF. The CDR3 DNA reads TGTGCCAGCAGACAGACAGTCGGCACCTACGAGCAGTACTTC.